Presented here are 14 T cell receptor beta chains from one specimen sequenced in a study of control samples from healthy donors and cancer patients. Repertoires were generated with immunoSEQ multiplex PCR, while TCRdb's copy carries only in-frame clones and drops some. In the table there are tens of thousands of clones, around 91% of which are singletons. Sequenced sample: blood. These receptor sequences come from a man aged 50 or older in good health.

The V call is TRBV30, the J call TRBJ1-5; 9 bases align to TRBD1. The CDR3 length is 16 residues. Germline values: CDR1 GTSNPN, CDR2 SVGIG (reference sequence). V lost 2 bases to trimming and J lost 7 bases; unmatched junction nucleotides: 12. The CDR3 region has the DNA TGTGCCTGGAGTTCTCCCGGGACAGGGTCGTGGCAGCCCCAGCATTTT. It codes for CAWSSPGTGSWQPQHF.

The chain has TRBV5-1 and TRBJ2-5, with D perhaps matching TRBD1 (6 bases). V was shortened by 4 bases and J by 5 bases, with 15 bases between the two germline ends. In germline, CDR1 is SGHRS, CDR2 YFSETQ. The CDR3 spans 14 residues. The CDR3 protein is CASSTYQGRETQYF. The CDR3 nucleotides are TGCGCCAGCAGCACCTACCAGGGGCGGGAGACCCAGTACTTC.

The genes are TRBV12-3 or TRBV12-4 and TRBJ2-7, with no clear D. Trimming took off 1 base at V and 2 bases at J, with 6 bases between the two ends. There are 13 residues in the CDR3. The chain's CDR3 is CASSLGPAYEQYF. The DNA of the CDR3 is TGTGCCAGCAGTTTAGGCCCAGCCTACGAGCAGTACTTC.

This CDR3 is CASSLGDSLNTEAFF. CDR3 sequence (DNA): TGCGCCAGCAGCTTGGGGGACAGTTTGAACACTGAAGCTTTCTTT. V is TRBV5-1 and J is TRBJ1-1, with TRBD1 matching over 7 bases. Trimming at V came to 0 bases and at J to 0 bases, leaving 2 bases not matched to a gene. Germline lookup yields CDR1 SGHRS and CDR2 YFSETQ. This CDR3 is built from 15 residues.

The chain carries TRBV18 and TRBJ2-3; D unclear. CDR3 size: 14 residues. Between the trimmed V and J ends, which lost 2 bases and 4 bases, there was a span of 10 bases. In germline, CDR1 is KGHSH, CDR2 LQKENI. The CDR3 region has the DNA TGTGCCAGCTCACCAGGCAGCCCCGCAGATACGCAGTATTTT. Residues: CASSPGSPADTQYF.

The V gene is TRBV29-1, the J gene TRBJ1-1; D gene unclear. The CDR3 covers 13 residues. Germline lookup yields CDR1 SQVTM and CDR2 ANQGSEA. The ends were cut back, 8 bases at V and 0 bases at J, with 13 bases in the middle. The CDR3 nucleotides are TGCAGCACTTTAACTGGAATGAACACTGAAGCTTTCTTT. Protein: CSTLTGMNTEAFF.

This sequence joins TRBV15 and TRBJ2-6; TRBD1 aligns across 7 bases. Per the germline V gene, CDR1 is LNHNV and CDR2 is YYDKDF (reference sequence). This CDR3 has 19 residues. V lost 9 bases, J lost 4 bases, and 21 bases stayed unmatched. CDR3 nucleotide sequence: TGTGCCACGCTTCCCTCTATGCGTAAGGGGGCATCAGGGGCCAACGTCCTGACTTTC. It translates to CATLPSMRKGASGANVLTF.

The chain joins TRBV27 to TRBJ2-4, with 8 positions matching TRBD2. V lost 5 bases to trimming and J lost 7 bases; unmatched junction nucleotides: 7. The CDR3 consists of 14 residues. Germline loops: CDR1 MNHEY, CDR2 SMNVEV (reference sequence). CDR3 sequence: CASSAPGGGNIQYF. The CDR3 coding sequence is TGTGCCAGCAGTGCCCCCGGGGGGGGGAACATTCAGTACTTC.

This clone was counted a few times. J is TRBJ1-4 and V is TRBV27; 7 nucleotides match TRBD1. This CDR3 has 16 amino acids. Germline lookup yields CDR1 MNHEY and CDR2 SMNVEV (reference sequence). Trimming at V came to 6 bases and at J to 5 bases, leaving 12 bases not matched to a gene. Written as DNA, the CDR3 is TGTGCCAGCAGCCCAGAACCGGGACAGCGGAATGAAAAACTGTTTTTT. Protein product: CASSPEPGQRNEKLFF.

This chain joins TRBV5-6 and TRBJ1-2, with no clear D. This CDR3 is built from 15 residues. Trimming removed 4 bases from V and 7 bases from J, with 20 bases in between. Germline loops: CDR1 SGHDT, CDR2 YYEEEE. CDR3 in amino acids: CASSLRTAVGGGYTF. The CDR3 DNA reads TGTGCCAGCAGCCTCCGGACGGCAGTAGGTGGTGGCTACACCTTC. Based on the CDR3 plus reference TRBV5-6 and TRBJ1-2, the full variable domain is DAGVTQSPTHLIKTRGQQVTLRCSPKSGHDTVSWYQQALGQGPQFIFQYYEEEERQRGNFPDRFSGHQFPNYSSELNVNALLLGDSALYLCASSLRTAVGGGYTFGSGTRLTVV.

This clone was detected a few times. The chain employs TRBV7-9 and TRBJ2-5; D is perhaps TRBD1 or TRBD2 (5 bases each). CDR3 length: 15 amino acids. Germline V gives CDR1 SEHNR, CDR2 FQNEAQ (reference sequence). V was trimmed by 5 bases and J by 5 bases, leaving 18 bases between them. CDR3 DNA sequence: TGTGCCAGCAGCCGAGGGGTGATAGGGACCGAGACCCAGTACTTC. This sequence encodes CASSRGVIGTETQYF.

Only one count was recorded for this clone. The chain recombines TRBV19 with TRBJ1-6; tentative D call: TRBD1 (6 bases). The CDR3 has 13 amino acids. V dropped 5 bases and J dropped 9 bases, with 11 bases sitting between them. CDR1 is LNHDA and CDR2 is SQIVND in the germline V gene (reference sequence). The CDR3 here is CASSEQGGSPLHF. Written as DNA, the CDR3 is TGTGCCAGTAGTGAACAGGGAGGTTCACCCCTCCACTTT.

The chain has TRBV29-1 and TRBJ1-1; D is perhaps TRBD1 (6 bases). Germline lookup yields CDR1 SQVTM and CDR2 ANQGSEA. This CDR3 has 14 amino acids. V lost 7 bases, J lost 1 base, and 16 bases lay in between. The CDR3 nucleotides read TGCAGCGGGACTCAACAGGGAAAGAACACTGAAGCTTTCTTT. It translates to CSGTQQGKNTEAFF.

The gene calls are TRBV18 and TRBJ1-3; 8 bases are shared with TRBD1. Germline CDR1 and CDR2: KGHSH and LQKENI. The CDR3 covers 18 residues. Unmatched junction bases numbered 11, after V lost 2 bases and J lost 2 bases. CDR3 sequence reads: CASSPLGRGRSAGNTIYF. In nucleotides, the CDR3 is TGTGCCAGCTCACCATTAGGCAGGGGGCGATCTGCTGGAAACACCATATATTTT.